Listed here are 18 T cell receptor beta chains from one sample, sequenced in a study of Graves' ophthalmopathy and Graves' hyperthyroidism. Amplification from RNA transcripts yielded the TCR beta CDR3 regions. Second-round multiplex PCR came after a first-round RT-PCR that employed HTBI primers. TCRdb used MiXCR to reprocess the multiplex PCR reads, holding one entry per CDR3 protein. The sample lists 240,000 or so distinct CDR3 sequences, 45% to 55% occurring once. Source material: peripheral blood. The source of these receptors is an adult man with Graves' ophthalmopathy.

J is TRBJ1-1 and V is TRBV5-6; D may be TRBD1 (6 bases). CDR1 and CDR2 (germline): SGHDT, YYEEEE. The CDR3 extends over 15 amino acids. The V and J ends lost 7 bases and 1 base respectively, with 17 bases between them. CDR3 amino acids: CASGRGGAGNTEAFF. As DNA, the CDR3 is TGTGCCAGCGGACGAGGGGGGGCTGGGAACACTGAAGCTTTCTTT.

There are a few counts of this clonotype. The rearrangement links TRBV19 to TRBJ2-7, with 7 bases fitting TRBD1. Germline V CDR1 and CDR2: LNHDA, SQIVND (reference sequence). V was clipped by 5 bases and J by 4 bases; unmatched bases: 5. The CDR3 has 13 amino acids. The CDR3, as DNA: TGTGCCAGTAGTCCCGGGACAGAATACGAGCAGTACTTC. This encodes CASSPGTEYEQYF.

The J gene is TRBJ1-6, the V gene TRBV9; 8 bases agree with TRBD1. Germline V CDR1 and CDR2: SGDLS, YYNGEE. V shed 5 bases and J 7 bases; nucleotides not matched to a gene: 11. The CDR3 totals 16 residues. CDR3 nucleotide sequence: TGTGCCAGCAGTTACGATCGGACAGGGAGGAATTCACCCCTCCACTTT. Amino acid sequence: CASSYDRTGRNSPLHF. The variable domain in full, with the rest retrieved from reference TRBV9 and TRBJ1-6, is DSGVTQTPKHLITATGQRVTLRCSPRSGDLSVYWYQQSLDQGLQFLIQYYNGEERAKGNILERFSAQQFPDLHSELNLSSLELGDSALYFCASSYDRTGRNSPLHFGNGTRLTVT.

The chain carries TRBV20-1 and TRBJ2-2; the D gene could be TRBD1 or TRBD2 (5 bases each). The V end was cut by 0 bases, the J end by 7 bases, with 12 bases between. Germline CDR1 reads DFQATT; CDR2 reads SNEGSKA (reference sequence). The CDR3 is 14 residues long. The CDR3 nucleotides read TGCAGTGCTAGAGAATCGGGGACGGGCGGGGAGCTGTTTTTT. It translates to CSARESGTGGELFF.

The CDR3 sequence: CASMSGAGVSGANVLTF. CDR3 nucleotide sequence: TGTGCCAGTATGAGCGGGGCAGGAGTCTCTGGGGCCAACGTCCTGACTTTC. This chain connects TRBV19 to TRBJ2-6; TRBD2 agrees at 7 bases. This CDR3 region has 17 residues. CDR1 LNHDA and CDR2 SQIVND come from the germline V gene (reference sequence). With V trimmed by 7 bases and J by 0 bases, 9 bases remained unmatched.

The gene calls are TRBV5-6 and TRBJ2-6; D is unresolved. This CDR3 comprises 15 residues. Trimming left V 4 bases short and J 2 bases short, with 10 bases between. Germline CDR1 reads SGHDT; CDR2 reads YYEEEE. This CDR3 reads CASSSRRAGANVLTF. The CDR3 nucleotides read TGTGCCAGCAGCAGTAGACGGGCTGGGGCCAACGTCCTGACTTTC.

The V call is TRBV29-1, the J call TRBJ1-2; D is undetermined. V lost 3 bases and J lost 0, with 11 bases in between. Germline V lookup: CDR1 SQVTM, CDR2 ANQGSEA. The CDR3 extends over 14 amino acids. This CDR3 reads CSVDTTGANYGYTF. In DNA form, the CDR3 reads TGCAGCGTTGATACGACTGGAGCTAACTATGGCTACACCTTC. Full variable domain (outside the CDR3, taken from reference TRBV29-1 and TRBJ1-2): SAVISQKPSRDICQRGTSLTIQCQVDSQVTMMFWYRQQPGQSLTLIATANQGSEATYESGFVIDKFPISRPNLTFSTLTVSNMSPEDSSIYLCSVDTTGANYGYTFGSGTRLTVV.

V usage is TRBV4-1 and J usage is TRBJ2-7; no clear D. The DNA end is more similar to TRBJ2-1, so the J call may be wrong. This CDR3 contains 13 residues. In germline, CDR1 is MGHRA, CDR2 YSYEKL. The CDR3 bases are TGCGCCAGCAGCCAAGATCGCGGCTACGAGCAGTTCTTC. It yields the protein CASSQDRGYEQFF.

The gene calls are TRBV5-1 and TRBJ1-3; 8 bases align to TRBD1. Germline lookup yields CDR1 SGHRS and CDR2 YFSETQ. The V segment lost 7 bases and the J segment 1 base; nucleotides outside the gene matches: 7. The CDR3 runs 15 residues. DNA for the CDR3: TGCGCCAGCGGCACTACAGGGGGATCTGGAAACACCATATATTTT. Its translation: CASGTTGGSGNTIYF.

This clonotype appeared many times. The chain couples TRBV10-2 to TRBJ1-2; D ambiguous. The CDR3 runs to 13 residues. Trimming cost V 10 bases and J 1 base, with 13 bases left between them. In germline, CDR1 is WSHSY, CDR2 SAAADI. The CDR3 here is CATSGEDNYGYTF. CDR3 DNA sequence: TGCGCCACGAGTGGGGAGGATAACTATGGCTACACCTTC.

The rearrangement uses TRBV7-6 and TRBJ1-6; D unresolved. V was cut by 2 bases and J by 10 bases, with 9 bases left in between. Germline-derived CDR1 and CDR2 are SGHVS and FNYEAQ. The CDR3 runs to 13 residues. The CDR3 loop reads CASSLSPRSPLHF. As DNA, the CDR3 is TGTGCCAGCAGCTTATCCCCCCGATCACCCCTCCACTTT.

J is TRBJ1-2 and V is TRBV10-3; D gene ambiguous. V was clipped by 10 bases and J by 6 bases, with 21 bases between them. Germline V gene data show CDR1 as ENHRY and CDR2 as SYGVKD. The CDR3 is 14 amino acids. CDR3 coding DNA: TGTGCCAGCAGAGTAGGAACAGTGGCACATGGCTACACCTTC. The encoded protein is CASRVGTVAHGYTF.

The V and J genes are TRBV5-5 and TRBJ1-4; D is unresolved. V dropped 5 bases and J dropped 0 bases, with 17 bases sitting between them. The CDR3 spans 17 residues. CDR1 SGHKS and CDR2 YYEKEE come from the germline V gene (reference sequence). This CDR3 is CASSTRLFLSTNEKLFF. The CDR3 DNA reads TGTGCCAGCAGTACTCGTCTTTTCCTTTCAACTAATGAAAAACTGTTTTTT.

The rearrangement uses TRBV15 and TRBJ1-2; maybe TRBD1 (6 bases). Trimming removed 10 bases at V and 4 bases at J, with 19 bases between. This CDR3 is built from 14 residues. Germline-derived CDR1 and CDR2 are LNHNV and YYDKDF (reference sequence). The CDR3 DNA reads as TGTGCCAGCAGTCCCGGACAGCCCCTCTATGGCTACACCTTC. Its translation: CASSPGQPLYGYTF.

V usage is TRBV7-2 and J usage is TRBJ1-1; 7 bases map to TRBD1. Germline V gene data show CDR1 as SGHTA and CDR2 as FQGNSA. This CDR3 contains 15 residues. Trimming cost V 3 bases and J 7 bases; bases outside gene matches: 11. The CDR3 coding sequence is TGTGCCAGCAGCTTCTACGGGACAGTTATCCTTGAAGCTTTCTTT. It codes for CASSFYGTVILEAFF.

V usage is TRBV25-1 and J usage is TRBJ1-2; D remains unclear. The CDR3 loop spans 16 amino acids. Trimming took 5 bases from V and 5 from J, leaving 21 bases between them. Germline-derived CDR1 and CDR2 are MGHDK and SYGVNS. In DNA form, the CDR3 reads TGTGCCAGCAGTCCTACCCTGGGCCCAAGACCATATGGCTACACCTTC. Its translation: CASSPTLGPRPYGYTF.

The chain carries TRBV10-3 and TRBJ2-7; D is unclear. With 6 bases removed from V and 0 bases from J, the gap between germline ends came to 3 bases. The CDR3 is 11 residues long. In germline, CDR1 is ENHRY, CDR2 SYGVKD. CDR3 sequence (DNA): TGTGCCATCAGCACCTCCTACGAGCAGTACTTC. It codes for CAISTSYEQYF.

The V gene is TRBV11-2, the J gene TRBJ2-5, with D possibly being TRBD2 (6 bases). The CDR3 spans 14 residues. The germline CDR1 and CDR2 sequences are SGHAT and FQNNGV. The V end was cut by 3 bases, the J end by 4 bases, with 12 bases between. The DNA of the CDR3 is TGTGCCAGCAGCTTTCGACTAGTCGGAGAGACCCAGTACTTC. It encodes CASSFRLVGETQYF.